This TCR beta chain was recovered during a study of blood T cell repertoires in COVID-19. Study summary: Spain, Italy and the United States supplied samples that represented acute and convalescent COVID-19. T cells, B-cell-depleted T cells, or PBMCs provided the cDNA or gDNA that served as material.

Losses at the gene ends were 5 bases for V and 5 bases for J; bases not matched to a gene: 8. Looked up from germline, CDR1 is SEHNR and CDR2 is FQNEAQ (reference sequence). The CDR3 loop spans 14 amino acids. As processed by the authors: Cell counts per sample came from amplifying reference gene primers. Some clones are missing from TCRdb's copy, which holds only in-frame ones; the method was immunoSEQ multiplex PCR. V, J and clone size derive from that table, while D and trimming were established from the DNA sequence. The sample comprises around 11,000 clones, roughly 85% of which are singletons, and around a quarter rests with the top ten.

The sample comprised peripheral blood. This clonotype originated in a man younger than 40 with active or convalescent COVID-19. The chain joins TRBV7-9 to TRBJ2-5, with 7 nucleotides matching TRBD1. The CDR3: CASSRDSDGETQYF. CDR3 sequence (DNA): TGTGCCAGCAGCCGGGACAGCGACGGGGAGACCCAGTACTTC.